What follows are 8 T cell receptor beta chains derived from one specimen sequenced in a study of cytomegalovirus exposure and HLA in healthy donors. 60 Vbeta and 13 Jbeta primers were used in PCR. Here immunoSEQ multiplex PCR was the method, and the copy in TCRdb shows in-frame clones only, minus some. Among about 120,000 clones, about 80% were seen once, and the ten largest hold around 9.5%. The sample consisted of PBMCs. The receptors were gathered from a female donor in good health and CMV-seropositive.

The gene calls are TRBV28 and TRBJ1-4, with D possibly being TRBD1 (6 bases). The CDR3 totals 14 residues. Per the germline V gene, CDR1 is MDHEN and CDR2 is SYDVKM. V lost 6 bases and J lost 7, with 15 bases in between. The CDR3 sequence: CASRLQGNGEKLFF. CDR3 sequence (DNA): TGTGCCAGCAGATTACAGGGAAATGGTGAAAAACTGTTTTTT.

J is TRBJ1-4 and V is TRBV5-1; weak D call: TRBD1 (6 bases). Trimming stripped 4 bases from V and 4 bases from J, with 11 bases between. The CDR3 contains 14 residues. Per the germline V gene, CDR1 is SGHRS and CDR2 is YFSETQ. CDR3: CASSLRDNNEKLFF. The CDR3 nucleotides are TGCGCCAGCAGCCTCCGGGACAATAATGAAAAACTGTTTTTT.

This sequence joins TRBV5-1 and TRBJ2-1, with D possibly matching TRBD2 (5 bases). Trimming removed 0 bases at V and 0 bases at J, with 7 bases between. The CDR3 has 15 residues. Looked up from germline, CDR1 is SGHRS and CDR2 is YFSETQ. CDR3 coding DNA: TGCGCCAGCAGCTTGGATGGGAGCTCCTACAATGAGCAGTTCTTC. Its translation: CASSLDGSSYNEQFF.

Turning to this clone: The sample has other DNA sequences that encode this CDR3 too. The gene calls are TRBV7-3 and TRBJ1-1; D might be TRBD1 (5 bases). Between the trimmed V and J ends, which lost 6 bases and 4 bases, there was a span of 12 bases. Germline loops: CDR1 SGHTA, CDR2 FQGTGA. The CDR3 is made up of 13 amino acids. The CDR3 sequence is CASSFYGGTEAFF. As DNA, the CDR3 is TGTGCCAGCAGTTTTTACGGGGGCACTGAAGCTTTCTTT.

The chain joins TRBV20-1 to TRBJ2-3; D is unclear. Looked up from germline, CDR1 is DFQATT and CDR2 is SNEGSKA (reference sequence). This CDR3 contains 11 residues. Trimming pared 5 bases from V and 3 bases from J, leaving 6 bases between. CDR3 protein: CSAHKTDTQYF. Here the CDR3 DNA reads TGCAGTGCTCACAAAACAGATACGCAGTATTTT.

The chain recombines TRBV5-6 with TRBJ1-6, with 8 positions matching TRBD1. V shed 4 bases, J shed 8 bases, and the junction held 5 bases outside the gene matches. The CDR3 sequence is 14 residues long. Germline CDR1 and CDR2: SGHDT and YYEEEE. CDR3 nucleotides: TGTGCCAGCAGCCCCGGACAGGGACATTCACCCCTCCACTTT. Amino acids: CASSPGQGHSPLHF.

The chain couples TRBV18 to TRBJ1-2; 8 bases align to TRBD1. The CDR3 is 16 amino acids. V shed 3 bases and J 1 base; nucleotides not matched to a gene: 7. Germline V CDR1 and CDR2: KGHSH, LQKENI. CDR3 loop: CASSPEQGVLNYGYTF. CDR3 nucleotide sequence: TGTGCCAGCTCACCCGAACAGGGGGTCCTTAACTATGGCTACACCTTC.

This chain uses TRBV7-2 with TRBJ1-1; D ambiguous. The CDR3 is 13 amino acids. The V gene lost 5 bases and the J gene lost 3 bases, with 10 bases spanning the gap. Germline CDR1 SGHTA, CDR2 FQGNSA. The CDR3 DNA reads as TGTGCCAGCAGCCCCCCCGGGGACACTGAAGCTTTCTTT. Amino acids: CASSPPGDTEAFF.